This T cell receptor beta chain comes out of a study of blood T cell repertoires in COVID-19. As for the study in general: Donors in the United States, Italy and Spain gave samples during acute or convalescent COVID-19. In each case, the material was cDNA or gDNA derived from T cells, B-cell-depleted T cells, or PBMCs.

This clone was counted once. The V segment lost 2 bases and the J segment 2 bases; nucleotides outside the gene matches: 9. The CDR3 covers 18 residues. Germline V CDR1 and CDR2: MRHNA, SNTAGT. This table comes from immunoSEQ multiplex PCR, and its TCRdb copy is limited to in-frame clones, with some not included. The profile covers more than 65,000 clones, with around 84% appearing a single time and over 9.5% taken by the ten largest. This chain joins TRBV6-4 and TRBJ1-5; TRBD1 matches at 10 bases. This clonotype was obtained from a human donor in a cohort sampled during active COVID-19. Source material: peripheral blood. This chain's CDR3 is CASSDGDRGMGCNQPQHF. CDR3 nucleotide sequence: TGTGCCAGCAGTGACGGGGACAGGGGTATGGGTTGCAATCAGCCCCAGCATTTT.